This TCR beta chain was captured in a study of blood T cell repertoires in COVID-19. Data came from immunoSEQ multiplex PCR; TCRdb stores just in-frame clones and leaves some out. The table has more than 85,000 clones, 60% to 80% seen once. Germline lookup yields CDR1 LGHNA and CDR2 YSLEER. V shed 0 bases, J shed 2 bases, and the junction held 8 bases outside the gene matches. This CDR3 has 17 amino acids. The receptor was derived from a woman aged 50 to 60 with acute or convalescent COVID-19. The V and J genes are TRBV4-3 and TRBJ1-2; 8 bases map to TRBD1. Material: peripheral blood. The CDR3 DNA is TGCGCCAGCAGCCAAGATATAGCAGGGGGCGGAAACTATGGCTACACCTTC. Protein product: CASSQDIAGGGNYGYTF.